One sample yielded the 27 T cell receptor beta chains listed below, sequenced in a study of blood T cell repertoires in COVID-19. Sequencing used immunoSEQ multiplex PCR; TCRdb keeps in-frame clones, though not all of them. The top ten clones hold around 4.5% of a sample with 130,000 to 150,000 clones, about 86% of them seen once. Source material: peripheral blood. The receptor source for this set is a woman aged 40 to 55 with acute or convalescent COVID-19.

This clone was found a few times. This chain joins TRBV6-6 and TRBJ2-7; maybe TRBD1 (5 bases). The CDR3 extends over 15 amino acids. The germline gives CDR1 MNHNY, CDR2 SVGAGI (reference sequence). Trimming took 0 bases from V and 4 from J, leaving 13 bases between them. CDR3 residues: CASSYSLDNQYEQYF. The DNA for the CDR3 is TGTGCCAGCAGTTACTCGTTGGACAATCAATACGAGCAGTACTTC.

The V call is TRBV5-5, the J call TRBJ1-2; 8 bases are shared with TRBD1. Germline V gives CDR1 SGHKS, CDR2 YYEKEE (reference sequence). After removal of 4 bases from V and 6 bases from J, the junction contained 11 bases not matched to a gene. CDR3 size: 15 residues. The chain's CDR3 is CASSPLGQGANGYTF. CDR3 DNA: TGTGCCAGCAGCCCCTTGGGCCAGGGGGCGAATGGCTACACCTTC.

This clone was detected once. The V call is TRBV6-2 or TRBV6-3, the J call TRBJ2-2, with TRBD1 matching over 7 bases. CDR3 size: 15 residues. The J segment lost 1 base and the V segment lost 2 bases, leaving 1 base of the junction unmatched. The germline gives CDR1 MNHEY, CDR2 SVGEGT. CDR3 in amino acids: CASSYGTENTGELFF. CDR3 sequence (DNA): TGTGCCAGCAGTTACGGGACAGAGAACACCGGGGAGCTGTTTTTT.

The chain recombines TRBV28 with TRBJ2-3; D perhaps matches TRBD2 (7 bases). Trimming removed 2 bases from V and 2 bases from J, with 11 bases in between. CDR1 and CDR2 (germline): MDHEN, SYDVKM. The CDR3 consists of 15 residues. CDR3 protein: CASSLPRGLTDTQYF. The CDR3 DNA reads as TGTGCCAGCAGTTTACCGCGGGGGCTCACAGATACGCAGTATTTT.

The table lists this clone with a few counts. The rearrangement links TRBV12-3 or TRBV12-4 to TRBJ1-1; no firm D call. The germline V and J ends were trimmed by 3 bases and 1 base, with 6 bases remaining between them. The length of the CDR3 is 13 residues. In DNA form, the CDR3 reads TGTGCCAGCAGTTTGACTCGGAACACTGAAGCTTTCTTT. This gives the protein CASSLTRNTEAFF.

Of note for this clone: Other DNA variants within this sample encode the same CDR3. V usage is TRBV18 and J usage is TRBJ2-5, with D possibly matching TRBD2 (6 bases). The CDR3 covers 13 residues. The V end lost 0 bases, the J end lost 4 bases, and 6 bases lay between the germline ends. CDR1 and CDR2 (germline): KGHSH, LQKENI. The CDR3 is CASSPPGGETQYF. The CDR3 nucleotides are TGTGCCAGCTCACCACCCGGGGGAGAGACCCAGTACTTC.

The chain employs TRBV13 and TRBJ1-1; perhaps TRBD1 as D (6 bases). From germline, CDR1 is PRHDT and CDR2 FYEKMQ (reference sequence). V was shortened by 5 bases and J by 2 bases, with 12 bases between the two germline ends. This CDR3 is built from 14 residues. The CDR3 loop is CASSRDRLNTEAFF. CDR3 in DNA: TGTGCCAGCAGCCGCGACAGGCTTAACACTGAAGCTTTCTTT. The whole variable domain, filled in from reference TRBV13 and TRBJ1-1, reads AAGVIQSPRHLIKEKRETATLKCYPIPRHDTVYWYQQGPGQDPQFLISFYEKMQSDKGSIPDRFSAQQFSDYHSELNMSSLELGDSALYFCASSRDRLNTEAFFGQGTRLTVV.

DNA for the CDR3: TGTGCCAGCAGCGTAGATTCGGGGTCCCAAGAGACCCAGTACTTC. Its translation is CASSVDSGSQETQYF. This rearrangement joins TRBV9 to TRBJ2-5; tentatively, D is TRBD2 (5 bases). Germline CDR1 SGDLS, CDR2 YYNGEE. With 0 bases removed from V and 1 base from J, the gap between germline ends came to 10 bases. The CDR3 covers 15 residues.

This chain uses TRBV11-2 with TRBJ2-1; 8 nucleotides align to TRBD2. The CDR3 has 16 residues. The V gene's germline CDR1 is SGHAT and CDR2 FQNNGV. After removal of 2 bases from V and 4 bases from J, the junction contained 7 bases not matched to a gene. The CDR3 spells CASSLSAGGGYNEQFF. CDR3 DNA: TGTGCCAGCAGCTTATCCGCGGGGGGCGGGTACAATGAGCAGTTCTTC.

The gene calls are TRBV15 and TRBJ2-7, with 9 positions matching TRBD1. The CDR3 totals 16 residues. CDR1 and CDR2 (germline): LNHNV, YYDKDF (reference sequence). Trimming took 3 bases from V and 5 from J; bases not matched to a gene: 11. CDR3 protein: CATSRGRDRVSHEQYF. The DNA of the CDR3 is TGTGCCACCAGCAGGGGCCGGGACAGGGTTTCCCACGAGCAGTACTTC.

J is TRBJ1-1 and V is TRBV9; no clear D. With 0 bases removed from V and 4 bases from J, the gap between germline ends came to 10 bases. CDR3 length: 14 amino acids. Per germline, CDR1 SGDLS and CDR2 YYNGEE. The CDR3 reads CASSVGHVSTEAFF. The CDR3 DNA sequence: TGTGCCAGCAGCGTAGGACATGTGAGCACTGAAGCTTTCTTT.

The J gene is TRBJ1-4, the V gene TRBV10-2, with D perhaps TRBD1 (6 bases). Trimming left V 8 bases short and J 7 bases short, with 14 bases between. The V gene's germline CDR1 is WSHSY and CDR2 SAAADI. There are 13 residues in the CDR3. In nucleotides, the CDR3 is TGCGCCAGCTCACAGGGTCCGACTGAAAAACTGTTTTTT. This gives the protein CASSQGPTEKLFF.

V and J are TRBV27 and TRBJ2-7; D ambiguous. V was cut by 3 bases and J by 3 bases, with 9 bases left in between. There are 13 residues in the CDR3. The germline V gene has CDR1 MNHEY and CDR2 SMNVEV (reference sequence). The CDR3: CASSFGTNYEQYF. In nucleotides, the CDR3 is TGTGCCAGCAGTTTTGGCACAAACTACGAGCAGTACTTC.

This clone was observed a few times. The chain recombines TRBV27 with TRBJ2-3; the D is unclear. The V end was cut by 0 bases, the J end by 3 bases, with 4 bases between. CDR3 length equals 13 residues. The germline gives CDR1 MNHEY, CDR2 SMNVEV (reference sequence). CDR3 nucleotide sequence: TGTGCCAGCAGTTTATCAGAGACAGATACGCAGTATTTT. Translating gives CASSLSETDTQYF.

Turning to this clone: The junction departs from the called germline gene at one end, perhaps through a read error. The chain is built from TRBV5-1 and TRBJ2-1; D unclear. The CDR3 totals 13 residues. Germline V CDR1 and CDR2: SGHRS, YFSETQ. The CDR3 region has the DNA TGCGCCAGCAGCTCCTTTCCCGACAAGGAGCAGTTCTTC. This translates into CASSSFPDKEQFF.

This clone was seen more than once but under ten times. The chain links TRBV6-2 or TRBV6-3 to TRBJ2-1, with D perhaps matching TRBD1 (5 bases). The V end was cut by 2 bases, the J end by 6 bases, with 14 bases between. The CDR3 is 15 amino acids. From germline, CDR1 is MNHEY and CDR2 SVGEGT. CDR3 sequence: CASSYGMGRGNEQFF. Here the CDR3 DNA reads TGTGCCAGCAGTTACGGGATGGGGCGCGGCAATGAGCAGTTCTTC.

The V and J genes are TRBV28 and TRBJ2-3, with TRBD1 matching 10 bases. Germline lookup yields CDR1 MDHEN and CDR2 SYDVKM. The CDR3 is 16 residues long. Trimming cost V 0 bases and J 3 bases; bases outside gene matches: 3. CDR3 region: CASSLWGQGRTDTQYF. The CDR3, as DNA: TGTGCCAGCAGTTTATGGGGACAGGGGAGGACAGATACGCAGTATTTT.

V gene TRBV19 combines with J gene TRBJ2-5; 7 nucleotides line up with TRBD2. J lost 2 bases, V lost 7 bases, and 7 bases had no gene match. CDR3 size: 14 residues. Germline CDR1 reads LNHDA; CDR2 reads SQIVND (reference sequence). CDR3 residues: CASNAGVGQETQYF. In DNA, the CDR3 is TGTGCCAGTAATGCGGGAGTGGGTCAAGAGACCCAGTACTTC.

J is TRBJ2-3 and V is TRBV9; 9 positions agree with TRBD2. The CDR3 length is 16 residues. Trimming cost V 0 bases and J 6 bases; bases outside gene matches: 8. CDR1 is SGDLS and CDR2 is YYNGEE in the germline V gene. CDR3 residues: CASSVDLAGLSDTQYF. The DNA of the CDR3 is TGTGCCAGCAGCGTAGATCTAGCGGGGCTATCTGATACGCAGTATTTT.

A few counts support this clone. The V call is TRBV4-1, the J call TRBJ1-4; the match to TRBD1 covers 7 bases. This CDR3 region has 16 residues. Germline V CDR1 and CDR2: MGHRA, YSYEKL. J lost 6 bases, V lost 1 base, and 8 bases had no gene match. The CDR3 loop is CASSQGDSDAYEKLFF. The CDR3 nucleotides read TGCGCCAGCAGCCAAGGGGACAGCGATGCATATGAAAAACTGTTTTTT.

V and J are TRBV3-1 (or the pseudogene TRBV3-2) and TRBJ2-5, with 12 bases lining up with TRBD2. From germline, CDR1 is LGHDT and CDR2 YNNKEL (reference sequence). This CDR3 is built from 14 residues. Trimming cost V 4 bases and J 6 bases; bases outside gene matches: 3. The CDR3 reads CASSPTSGSKTQYF. The CDR3, as DNA: TGTGCCAGCAGCCCGACTAGCGGGAGTAAGACCCAGTACTTC.

CDR3 in DNA: TGTGCCAGCAGTTACTACCCCGGGACAGAAGACGGCTACACCTTC. As protein: CASSYYPGTEDGYTF. This sequence joins TRBV6-5 and TRBJ1-2; 7 bases agree with TRBD1. This CDR3 is 15 amino acids long. Germline CDR1 is MNHEY and CDR2 is SVGAGI. V lost 1 base and J lost 8; bases outside the gene matches: 10.

The V gene is TRBV7-9, the J gene TRBJ1-2; possibly TRBD1 for D (5 bases). The CDR3 covers 12 residues. The germline V and J ends were trimmed by 0 bases and 7 bases, with 6 bases remaining between them. Germline lookup yields CDR1 SEHNR and CDR2 FQNEAQ (reference sequence). The CDR3 sequence is CASSLAQGGYTF. The DNA for the CDR3 is TGTGCCAGCAGCTTAGCGCAGGGTGGCTACACCTTC.

The V gene is TRBV6-2 or TRBV6-3, the J gene TRBJ1-2; TRBD1 matches 7 bases. The CDR3 spans 15 residues. The germline gives CDR1 MNHEY, CDR2 SVGEGT. Trimming took 0 bases from V and 4 from J; bases not matched to a gene: 5. CDR3 DNA sequence: TGTGCCAGCAGTTACTCCCGACAGGGTGCCTATGGCTACACCTTC. Translated: CASSYSRQGAYGYTF.

This clone was seen more than once but under ten times. The V call is TRBV5-4, the J call TRBJ2-1, with D perhaps TRBD2 (5 bases). The CDR3 has 14 residues. CDR1 is SGHNT and CDR2 is YYREEE in the germline V gene (reference sequence). V dropped 5 bases and J dropped 5 bases, with 14 bases sitting between them. CDR3 in amino acids: CASRYLASDNEQFF. CDR3 bases: TGTGCCAGCAGATATCTAGCCTCGGACAATGAGCAGTTCTTC. Full variable domain (outside the CDR3, taken from reference TRBV5-4 and TRBJ2-1): ETGVTQSPTHLIKTRGQQVTLRCSSQSGHNTVSWYQQALGQGPQFIFQYYREEENGRGNFPPRFSGLQFPNYSSELNVNALELDDSALYLCASRYLASDNEQFFGPGTRLTVL.

This clone appeared a single time. The chain employs TRBV7-8 and TRBJ2-2; 9 bases map to TRBD1. Germline V CDR1 and CDR2: SGHVS, FQNEAQ. Trimming took 1 base from V and 6 from J; bases not matched to a gene: 12. CDR3 length: 18 residues. CDR3 sequence reads: CASSLGGPGTGSPGELFF. In nucleotides, the CDR3 is TGTGCCAGCAGCTTAGGGGGCCCCGGGACAGGGTCCCCCGGGGAGCTGTTTTTT.

This rearrangement joins TRBV7-2 to TRBJ1-3, with D possibly TRBD1 on 6 matching bases. V lost 5 bases and J lost 0, with 8 bases in between. CDR3 length: 14 amino acids. Germline CDR1 is SGHTA and CDR2 is FQGNSA. This CDR3 is CASSPGASGNTIYF. In DNA, the CDR3 is TGTGCCAGCAGCCCAGGGGCCTCTGGAAACACCATATATTTT.